This paragraph reports one T cell receptor (beta chain). The sample originates from a study of blood T cell repertoires in COVID-19. Study-level background: Sites in the United States, Italy and Spain provided acute and convalescent COVID-19 samples. Sample material is recorded as cDNA or gDNA derived from T cells, B-cell-depleted T cells, or PBMCs.

Per germline, CDR1 SGHRS and CDR2 YFSETQ. This CDR3 has 15 amino acids. V was clipped by 6 bases and J by 6 bases, with 18 bases between them. Methods used by the authors: Amplification of reference gene primers was used by the study to estimate nucleated cell counts. Sequencing was performed with immunoSEQ multiplex PCR; in TCRdb, only in-frame clones are kept and a portion is missing. V and J calls and clone size are as listed in that table; D and trimming were resolved from the DNA. The table lists 150,000 to 200,000 clones, around 85% of them singletons. The V call is TRBV5-1, the J call TRBJ2-2; maybe TRBD1 (6 bases). This sequence was found in a man in his sixties with active or convalescent COVID-19. Sequenced material: peripheral blood. The CDR3 spells CASTLQTGSSGELFF. As DNA, the CDR3 is TGCGCCAGCACCTTACAAACAGGGTCGTCCGGGGAGCTGTTTTTT.